This paragraph covers one T cell receptor (beta chain) sequence. The specificity of this receptor is unknown. No quality values exist for individual bases; no much larger clone is one base distant. The source of the sample is a study of blood T cell repertoires in COVID-19 (TCRdb year 2020). At the level of the whole study: Samples from collaborators originated in the United States, Italy and Spain and spanned both the acute and convalescent phases of COVID-19. Deeply sampled blood TCRbeta repertoires from subjects exposed to, actively infected with, or recovered from COVID-19 were included in the dataset. The repertoires were released in a freely available public database intended as a resource for research on the immune response to SARS-CoV-2. A de-identified subject ID, COVID-19 status, age in years and sex were almost always included in the sample metadata. Samples came from the ongoing ImmuneRACE study (first 160 participants) plus 1,254 subjects from 6 global collaborators. HLA class I and class II types, where available, came from metadata supplied by the sample provider rather than from assay-based typing. The material from the prospective study consisted of cDNA or gDNA derived from T cells, B-cell-depleted T cells, or PBMCs.

Overall results and qualifications from the work: The quantity of clinical and demographic metadata differed by source and by participant and was supplied without curation.

The germline V and J ends show losses of 8 bases and 6 bases respectively, and no gene match explains 6 bases of the junction. The CDR3 sequence holds 13 residues, the cysteine and phenylalanine included. Left in the record is the CDR3 DNA by itself, 39 bases read in frame from the first base. The germline V gene (reference sequence) supplies CDR1 MNHEY and CDR2 SMNVEV. One collaborating source in Seattle enrolled patients during active infection and followed them longitudinally through the course of disease. Each collaborating institution followed its own protocols to collect whole blood in K2EDTA tubes. Collaborator samples were shipped for TCRbeta analysis as frozen whole blood, isolated PBMCs, or DNA extracted from either sample type. TCRbeta CDR3 regions were amplified from genomic DNA by means of the immunoSEQ Assay, a bias-controlled multiplex PCR. Regarding the original processing steps: Nucleated cell counts per sample were estimated from amplification of reference gene primers within the assay. To quantify the absolute abundance of each unique TCRbeta CDR3 rearrangement, sequence reads were collapsed and filtered. Productive Simpson clonality was computed per sample as the square root of Simpson's diversity index over productive rearrangements. Not all clones reach the TCRdb copy of this immuneACCESS table, which keeps in-frame sequences only. Checked studies attribute under half of the gap to unresolved V genes and leave the rest unexplained. D and trimming were read from the DNA, whereas the V and J calls and clone size are those reported in that table. The sample data list 55,000 to 70,000 clones, and roughly 87% of these were observed just once. Jointly, the top ten make up about 3.5% of the sample.

This TCR was recovered from a woman aged 50 to 60 with COVID-19, enrolled during active disease. Recombination joined TRBV27 with TRBJ2-2; the central 7 bases match TRBD2. Sample: peripheral blood. The CDR3 region reads CASGGLVAGELFF. The sequenced DNA: TGTGCCAGCGGAGGACTAGTCGCCGGGGAGCTGTTTTTT.